Below, 32 T cell receptor beta chains from the same sample are listed, as sequenced in a study of blood T cells in healthy people across ages. A second 7 to 11 cycle PCR used barcoded and J-beta primers. TCRdb used MiXCR to reprocess the 5' RACE reads, holding one entry per CDR3 protein. The table includes over a million distinct CDR3 sequences, approximately 42% detected once. Sequenced: blood. The receptors shown here come from a woman between 18 and 30 years old in good health.

The chain couples TRBV3-1 to TRBJ2-5; TRBD2 aligns across 8 bases. Germline CDR1 is LGHDT and CDR2 is YNNKEL (reference sequence). V shed 3 bases and J 4 bases; nucleotides not matched to a gene: 16. The CDR3 is 18 residues long. The CDR3 reads CASSHLPAAGGFRETQYF. The CDR3 DNA sequence: TGTGCCAGCAGCCATCTACCAGCGGCGGGAGGATTCCGAGAGACCCAGTACTTC.

The sample holds a few counts of this clonotype. The chain employs TRBV6-1 and TRBJ2-1; D is uncertain. Per the germline V gene, CDR1 is MNHNS and CDR2 is SASEGT. This CDR3 has 13 amino acids. Trimming removed 7 bases from V and 6 bases from J, with 13 bases in between. CDR3 loop: CASTPHKLNEQFF. The CDR3 bases are TGTGCCAGCACACCGCACAAACTCAATGAGCAGTTCTTC.

This clonotype has only a few counts. This chain uses TRBV7-2 with TRBJ1-5; D is possibly TRBD1 (5 bases). CDR1 is SGHTA, CDR2 FQGNSA, per germline. There are 13 residues in the CDR3. The V end lost 5 bases, the J end lost 7 bases, and 12 bases lay between the germline ends. The DNA for the CDR3 is TGTGCCAGCAGCCGTTCGTGGGACCAGCCCCAGCATTTT. It translates to CASSRSWDQPQHF. Together with reference TRBV7-2 and TRBJ1-5, the CDR3 gives the full variable domain: GAGVSQSPSNKVTEKGKDVELRCDPISGHTALYWYRQSLGQGLEFLIYFQGNSAPDKSGLPSDRFSAERTGGSVSTLTIQRTQQEDSAVYLCASSRSWDQPQHFGDGTRLSIL.

The V gene is TRBV7-2, the J gene TRBJ1-2; no clear D gene. The CDR3 has 13 amino acids. The germline V and J ends were trimmed by 5 bases and 6 bases, with 13 bases remaining between them. CDR1 SGHTA and CDR2 FQGNSA come from the germline V gene. CDR3 loop: CASSPSHGNGYTF. In DNA, the CDR3 is TGTGCCAGCAGCCCCTCGCACGGAAATGGCTACACCTTC.

The chain joins TRBV20-1 to TRBJ2-1; 11 bases map to TRBD2. V trimming: 5 bases; J trimming: 5 bases; junction bases outside the gene matches: 11. The CDR3 covers 16 residues. Germline CDR1 reads DFQATT; CDR2 reads SNEGSKA (reference sequence). This chain's CDR3 is CSAPGTSGVRNNEQFF. As DNA, the CDR3 is TGCAGTGCTCCAGGGACTAGCGGCGTAAGAAACAATGAGCAGTTCTTC.

This clonotype was detected only a few times. The gene calls are TRBV27 and TRBJ2-7, with 10 bases lining up with TRBD2. The V segment lost 6 bases and the J segment 2 bases; nucleotides outside the gene matches: 4. The CDR3 covers 14 residues. The germline gives CDR1 MNHEY, CDR2 SMNVEV (reference sequence). The DNA of the CDR3 is TGTGCCAGCAGGGTAGCGGGGGGCCCCTACGAGCAGTACTTC. It translates to CASRVAGGPYEQYF.

The chain carries TRBV6-1 and TRBJ1-1, with D possibly being TRBD1 (5 bases). The CDR3 consists of 14 residues. Germline V gene sequence: CDR1 MNHNS, CDR2 SASEGT. V lost 3 bases and J lost 1, with 9 bases in between. As DNA, the CDR3 is TGTGCCAGCAGTGAGCGGGGGTCGAACACTGAAGCTTTCTTT. Residues: CASSERGSNTEAFF.

This clonotype has a handful of counts. This chain joins TRBV4-2 and TRBJ2-7; no firm D call. The CDR3 contains 16 residues. V was pared by 0 bases and J by 0 bases, with 12 bases between. Germline V lookup: CDR1 LGHNA, CDR2 YNFKEQ. The CDR3 protein is CASSQEDATSSYEQYF. For the CDR3, the DNA is TGTGCCAGCAGCCAAGAGGACGCTACAAGCTCCTACGAGCAGTACTTC.

This clonotype has just a few counts. The chain has TRBV20-1 and TRBJ2-3; 13 bases match TRBD2. The trim removed 5 bases at V and 2 bases at J, leaving 10 bases unmatched. Germline values: CDR1 DFQATT, CDR2 SNEGSKA (reference sequence). The CDR3 length is 17 residues. CDR3 in amino acids: CSALSGTSGDLTDTQYF. The CDR3 coding sequence is TGCAGTGCTCTCTCCGGGACTAGCGGGGATCTCACAGATACGCAGTATTTT.

V usage is TRBV7-9 and J usage is TRBJ2-7, with 11 bases lining up with TRBD2. With the DNA end fitting TRBJ2-5 better, the J assignment may be wrong. In germline, CDR1 is SEHNR, CDR2 FQNEAQ (reference sequence). The CDR3 sequence is 15 residues long. CDR3 sequence reads: CASSPPTSGIETQYF. The CDR3 coding sequence is TGTGCCAGCAGCCCCCCGACTAGCGGGATAGAGACCCAGTACTTC.

This clonotype was recorded once. The chain uses TRBV27 and TRBJ2-5; D may be TRBD1 (6 bases). The CDR3 contains 16 residues. Trimming cost V 5 bases and J 11 bases, with 27 bases left between them. The germline V gene encodes CDR1 MNHEY and CDR2 SMNVEV (reference sequence). The CDR3 DNA follows: TGTGCCAGCAGTCCGTCGAGGGGGTTTACCTACAATGAGCAGTACTTC. Translation: CASSPSRGFTYNEQYF.

The rearrangement links TRBV20-1 to TRBJ2-1; TRBD2 aligns across 9 bases. The CDR3 runs 14 residues. With V trimmed by 0 bases and J by 12 bases, 9 bases remained unmatched. The germline V gene has CDR1 DFQATT and CDR2 SNEGSKA (reference sequence). DNA for the CDR3: TGCAGTGCTAGAGATAGCGGGAGAAGTTTGGGGCAGTTCTTC. Translated: CSARDSGRSLGQFF.

The sample holds a few counts of this clonotype. The chain couples TRBV6-2 or TRBV6-3 to TRBJ2-1, with TRBD2 identical over 9 bases. CDR3 size: 18 residues. The germline V gene encodes CDR1 MNHEY and CDR2 SVGEGT. V lost 0 bases to trimming and J lost 0 bases; unmatched junction nucleotides: 6. The CDR3 here is CASSYSIAGASSYNEQFF. The CDR3 nucleotides are TGTGCCAGCAGTTACTCGATAGCGGGGGCTAGCTCCTACAATGAGCAGTTCTTC.

This chain joins TRBV19 and TRBJ2-1, with TRBD1 matching 7 bases. This CDR3 contains 15 residues. The germline V gene has CDR1 LNHDA and CDR2 SQIVND (reference sequence). J was trimmed by 7 bases and V by 6 bases; bases with no gene match: 12. In DNA form, the CDR3 reads TGTGCCAGTAGATCCCCGCGACAGGGAGAAAATGAGCAGTTCTTC. It specifies CASRSPRQGENEQFF. The full variable domain, rest sourced from reference TRBV19 and TRBJ2-1, is DGGITQSPKYLFRKEGQNVTLSCEQNLNHDAMYWYRQDPGQGLRLIYYSQIVNDFQKGDIAEGYSVSREKKESFPLTVTSAQKNPTAFYLCASRSPRQGENEQFFGPGTRLTVL.

The chain uses TRBV6-2 or TRBV6-3 and TRBJ2-4, with TRBD1 identical over 7 bases. The J call is doubtful: the DNA matches TRBJ2-7 better. CDR3 size: 14 residues. The V gene's germline CDR1 is MNHEY and CDR2 SVGEGT. In nucleotides, the CDR3 is TGTGCCAGCAGCCCTACCTGGGACAGCTACGAGCAGTACTTC. Protein sequence: CASSPTWDSYEQYF.

This clonotype has at least ten counts. V and J are TRBV29-1 and TRBJ2-1, with D perhaps matching TRBD1 (5 bases). The V and J ends lost 1 base and 9 bases respectively, with 10 bases between them. The length of the CDR3 is 12 residues. Germline lookup yields CDR1 SQVTM and CDR2 ANQGSEA. The CDR3 nucleotides are TGCAGCGTTGAAGTTGGGGCGTTTGAGCAGTTCTTC. Residues: CSVEVGAFEQFF.

The chain joins TRBV4-2 to TRBJ2-1; 9 bases are a match to TRBD2. The CDR3 sequence is 14 residues long. The J segment lost 8 bases and the V segment lost 1 base, leaving 3 bases of the junction unmatched. Germline CDR1 LGHNA, CDR2 YNFKEQ. CDR3 nucleotide sequence: TGTGCCAGCAGCCAAGTAGCGGGAGCATATGAGCAGTTCTTC. Protein sequence: CASSQVAGAYEQFF.

The gene calls are TRBV20-1 and TRBJ2-1, with 14 bases fitting TRBD2. Germline V gives CDR1 DFQATT, CDR2 SNEGSKA (reference sequence). The CDR3 is 17 residues long. The J segment lost 7 bases and the V segment lost 0 bases, leaving 8 bases of the junction unmatched. The CDR3 DNA reads TGCAGTGCTAGAGACTCCCTGACTAGCGGGGGGGCTAATGAGCAGTTCTTC. It specifies CSARDSLTSGGANEQFF.

The V and J genes are TRBV20-1 and TRBJ1-1; D unresolved. The germline gives CDR1 DFQATT, CDR2 SNEGSKA (reference sequence). V was cut by 2 bases and J by 6 bases, with 13 bases left in between. The CDR3 contains 13 residues. CDR3 sequence: CSARPASTPEAFF. The CDR3 nucleotides are TGCAGTGCTAGACCAGCTAGCACCCCTGAAGCTTTCTTT.

The V and J genes are TRBV5-1 and TRBJ1-2; a possible D gene is TRBD1 (5 bases). Trimming shortened V by 4 bases and J by 4 bases, and 14 bases separated the two germline ends. CDR3 size: 14 residues. CDR1 is SGHRS and CDR2 is YFSETQ in the germline V gene. The CDR3 nucleotides read TGCGCCAGCAGCGAGGGGACGGCGCTCTATGGCTACACCTTC. Translated: CASSEGTALYGYTF. The variable domain in full, with the rest retrieved from reference TRBV5-1 and TRBJ1-2, is KAGVTQTPRYLIKTRGQQVTLSCSPISGHRSVSWYQQTPGQGLQFLFEYFSETQRNKGNFPGRFSGRQFSNSRSEMNVSTLELGDSALYLCASSEGTALYGYTFGSGTRLTVV.

Only one count was recorded for this clonotype. V usage is TRBV20-1 and J usage is TRBJ1-2; D gene ambiguous. CDR3 length equals 14 residues. The ends were cut back, 7 bases at V and 4 bases at J, with 19 bases in the middle. Germline assignment: CDR1 DFQATT and CDR2 SNEGSKA (reference sequence). The CDR3 DNA sequence: TGCAGTGTTCTACTCCAGGCGGCCTCCTATGGCTACACCTTC. Translation: CSVLLQAASYGYTF.

This clonotype was observed a handful of times. The chain recombines TRBV7-9 with TRBJ2-5; 8 nucleotides agree with TRBD2. CDR1 and CDR2 from the germline V gene are SEHNR and FQNEAQ (reference sequence). V gave up 1 base and J gave up 11 bases; unmatched junction bases: 9. This CDR3 spans 14 amino acids. The CDR3 sequence is CASSLGSGVNEQYF. The DNA of the CDR3 is TGTGCCAGCAGCTTAGGTAGCGGGGTAAATGAGCAGTACTTC.

The chain recombines TRBV7-9 with TRBJ2-7; D gene unclear. The last part of the DNA fits TRBJ2-5 better; the J call may be wrong. Germline V gene lookup returns CDR1 SEHNR and CDR2 FQNEAQ (reference sequence). This CDR3 is built from 12 residues. This CDR3 is CASRNHVKTQYF. CDR3 sequence (DNA): TGTGCCAGCAGAAACCACGTAAAGACCCAGTACTTC.

The gene calls are TRBV4-2 and TRBJ2-1, with 8 bases matching TRBD2. Germline V CDR1 and CDR2: LGHNA, YNFKEQ. CDR3 length: 16 amino acids. V was pared by 1 base and J by 6 bases, with 8 bases of the junction left unmatched. Here the CDR3 DNA reads TGTGCCAGCAGCCAAGCTGGAATAGCGGGATTCAATGAGCAGTTCTTC. It is translated as CASSQAGIAGFNEQFF.

V is TRBV4-1 and J is TRBJ1-1; D is unclear. V was pared by 2 bases and J by 4 bases, with 11 bases between. The germline CDR1 and CDR2 sequences are MGHRA and YSYEKL. The CDR3 has 14 residues. The CDR3 loop is CASSQLWSGTEAFF. CDR3 nucleotide sequence: TGCGCCAGCAGCCAACTCTGGTCTGGCACTGAAGCTTTCTTT.

J is TRBJ1-2 and V is TRBV20-1, with 11 bases identical to TRBD1. Germline V lookup: CDR1 DFQATT, CDR2 SNEGSKA (reference sequence). J was trimmed by 7 bases and V by 3 bases; bases with no gene match: 4. This CDR3 has 13 amino acids. The CDR3: CSASGQGAPGYTF. The DNA of the CDR3 is TGCAGTGCTAGCGGACAGGGGGCGCCTGGCTACACCTTC.

This clonotype was observed a handful of times. The V call is TRBV20-1, the J call TRBJ2-5; the D gene is possibly TRBD1 (5 bases). The CDR3 is 18 residues long. From germline, CDR1 is DFQATT and CDR2 SNEGSKA (reference sequence). V was trimmed by 0 bases and J by 7 bases, leaving 27 bases between them. The CDR3 DNA reads as TGCAGTGCTAGAGATTCAGGGCCAGTAATGGTCTCGAAAGGGACCCAGTACTTC. Translating gives CSARDSGPVMVSKGTQYF.

This clonotype appeared a few times. The chain carries TRBV18 and TRBJ2-7; tentatively, D is TRBD2 (6 bases). The CDR3 contains 14 residues. Trimming took 4 bases from V and 1 from J, leaving 11 bases between them. Germline assignment: CDR1 KGHSH and CDR2 LQKENI. The DNA of the CDR3 is TGTGCCAGCTCACGGCCGGGACTTTCCTACGAGCAGTACTTC. This encodes CASSRPGLSYEQYF.

The chain couples TRBV5-1 to TRBJ2-3; D is unresolved. The V end lost 6 bases, the J end lost 3 bases, and 8 bases lay between the germline ends. The germline V gene has CDR1 SGHRS and CDR2 YFSETQ. The CDR3 is made up of 12 amino acids. The CDR3 DNA follows: TGCGCCAGCAAAGTGGCGACAGATACGCAGTATTTT. It translates to CASKVATDTQYF.

This clonotype was picked up a small number of times. V and J are TRBV7-2 and TRBJ2-1, with 7 bases identical to TRBD2. Unmatched junction bases numbered 7, after V lost 6 bases and J lost 2 bases. CDR3 length equals 15 residues. Germline V gives CDR1 SGHTA, CDR2 FQGNSA. The CDR3 loop is CASSISGNAYNEQFF. DNA for the CDR3: TGTGCCAGCAGTATAAGCGGGAACGCCTACAATGAGCAGTTCTTC.

J is TRBJ2-7 and V is TRBV5-1; 10 bases are shared with TRBD2. The germline gives CDR1 SGHRS, CDR2 YFSETQ. The ends lost 2 bases at V and 3 bases at J; junction bases unmatched: 5. The CDR3 is 15 amino acids. The DNA of the CDR3 is TGCGCCAGCAGCTTAACTAGCGGGGACATCTACGAGCAGTACTTC. Its protein is CASSLTSGDIYEQYF.

This chain uses TRBV12-3 or TRBV12-4 with TRBJ2-3; D ambiguous. V lost 6 bases, J lost 3 bases, and 7 bases lay in between. The CDR3 length is 12 residues. The CDR3 DNA reads TGTGCCAGCAGACTCGCTACAGATACGCAGTATTTT. Protein product: CASRLATDTQYF.